One and the same sample provided the 28 T cell receptor beta chains below, sequenced in a study of cytomegalovirus exposure and HLA in healthy donors. The primer mix had 60 Vbeta and 13 Jbeta primers. Some clones are missing from TCRdb's copy, which holds only in-frame ones; the method was immunoSEQ multiplex PCR. The sample consists of about 120,000 clones, around three quarters of them appearing once. Sample: PBMCs. The receptor set was obtained from a woman in her 50s in good health and CMV-seronegative.

The rearrangement links TRBV30 to TRBJ1-2; possible D gene TRBD1, 6 bases. The V gene lost 3 bases and the J gene lost 5 bases, with 16 bases spanning the gap. The CDR3 extends over 14 amino acids. Germline lookup yields CDR1 GTSNPN and CDR2 SVGIG (reference sequence). CDR3 nucleotide sequence: TGTGCCTGGAGGAAAGGGGGTGAGGGATATGGCTACACCTTC. Its translation is CAWRKGGEGYGYTF.

This chain uses TRBV10-3 with TRBJ2-5; TRBD1 aligns across 9 bases. Trimming at V came to 8 bases and at J to 0 bases, leaving 7 bases not matched to a gene. The CDR3 contains 15 residues. Germline CDR1 and CDR2: ENHRY and SYGVKD. The CDR3 DNA reads TGTGCCATCGGCAGGACAGGGGAAAACCAAGAGACCCAGTACTTC. Protein sequence: CAIGRTGENQETQYF.

The chain has TRBV15 and TRBJ1-4, with D unresolved. V lost 4 bases to trimming and J lost 0 bases, with 9 bases between them. The CDR3 consists of 15 residues. Per germline, CDR1 LNHNV and CDR2 YYDKDF (reference sequence). CDR3 nucleotides: TGTGCCACCAGCATCTCTGTTGCAACTAATGAAAAACTGTTTTTT. Its protein product is CATSISVATNEKLFF.

The chain links TRBV11-3 to TRBJ2-2, with 8 bases fitting TRBD1. V shed 2 bases, J shed 1 base, and the junction held 0 bases outside the gene matches. Germline loops: CDR1 SGHNT, CDR2 YENEEA. The CDR3 runs 15 residues. The CDR3 here is CASSLTGGNTGELFF. For the CDR3, the DNA is TGTGCCAGCAGCTTAACAGGGGGGAACACCGGGGAGCTGTTTTTT.

The V gene is TRBV7-2, the J gene TRBJ2-7, with 9 bases lining up with TRBD2. Germline V CDR1 and CDR2: SGHTA, FQGNSA. The CDR3 extends over 13 amino acids. Trimming took 3 bases from V and 4 from J; bases not matched to a gene: 1. Here the CDR3 reads CASSFTSGYEQYF. In DNA form, the CDR3 reads TGTGCCAGCAGCTTTACTAGCGGGTACGAGCAGTACTTC.

This clone was seen just once. The chain links TRBV28 to TRBJ2-3; 7 bases fit TRBD1. V lost 6 bases to trimming and J lost 3 bases; unmatched junction nucleotides: 21. Germline-derived CDR1 and CDR2 are MDHEN and SYDVKM. This CDR3 spans 19 amino acids. Here the CDR3 reads CASSTINLDREIQTDTQYF. The CDR3 DNA is TGTGCCAGCAGCACTATAAACCTAGACAGGGAAATTCAAACAGATACGCAGTATTTT.

This clone was seen once. The V and J genes are TRBV4-3 and TRBJ1-5; D unresolved. This CDR3 is 15 amino acids long. Germline assignment: CDR1 LGHNA and CDR2 YSLEER. V lost 5 bases, J lost 1 base, and 12 bases lay in between. The CDR3 sequence: CASSIDRGSNQPQHF. The CDR3 DNA reads TGCGCCAGCAGCATCGACCGCGGCAGCAATCAGCCCCAGCATTTT.

The V gene is TRBV6-1, the J gene TRBJ2-2; 7 bases fit TRBD2. Germline V gene lookup returns CDR1 MNHNS and CDR2 SASEGT. The CDR3 is 17 residues long. With V trimmed by 2 bases and J by 6 bases, 12 bases remained unmatched. The CDR3 loop is CASSERLGGRGAGELFF. As DNA, the CDR3 is TGTGCCAGCAGTGAAAGGCTGGGCGGGAGAGGGGCCGGGGAGCTGTTTTTT.

The J gene is TRBJ2-2, the V gene TRBV14; 8 positions match TRBD2. Germline-derived CDR1 and CDR2 are SGHDN and FVKESK. The J segment lost 4 bases and the V segment lost 1 base, leaving 2 bases of the junction unmatched. The CDR3 spans 15 residues. The DNA of the CDR3 is TGTGCCAGCAGCCAAGGCACTAGCGGCACCGGGGAGCTGTTTTTT. Its translation is CASSQGTSGTGELFF.

This sequence joins TRBV5-6 and TRBJ2-5, with 10 nucleotides matching TRBD2. The germline V gene encodes CDR1 SGHDT and CDR2 YYEEEE. This CDR3 is built from 15 residues. V shed 3 bases, J shed 2 bases, and the junction held 4 bases outside the gene matches. The CDR3: CASSSPAGGQETQYF. In DNA form, the CDR3 reads TGTGCCAGCAGCTCACCAGCGGGAGGGCAAGAGACCCAGTACTTC.

The chain couples TRBV30 to TRBJ2-4, with 7 bases matching TRBD2. This CDR3 is 14 amino acids long. Trimming took 0 bases from V and 9 from J; bases not matched to a gene: 8. Looked up from germline, CDR1 is GTSNPN and CDR2 is SVGIG (reference sequence). The CDR3 sequence: CAWSVSGPGGIQYF. Written as DNA, the CDR3 is TGTGCCTGGAGTGTATCCGGCCCGGGAGGCATTCAGTACTTC.

As regards this clone: Without the conserved terminal phenylalanine or tryptophan, this CDR3 likely stems from a read error. The chain employs TRBV19 and TRBJ1-4, with TRBD1 matching 7 bases. The V gene end was trimmed by 7 bases and the J gene end by 7 bases; junction bases not matched to a gene: 15. Germline CDR1 reads LNHDA; CDR2 reads SQIVND (reference sequence). This CDR3 is 16 amino acids long. The CDR3 loop reads CASTPDRTGDPEKLFL. The CDR3 region has the DNA TGTGCCAGTACCCCCGACCGGACAGGAGATCCTGAAAAACTGTTTCTT.

The chain is built from TRBV25-1 and TRBJ2-5; 8 positions match TRBD1. The germline V gene encodes CDR1 MGHDK and CDR2 SYGVNS. J gave up 5 bases and V 6 bases, and 8 bases lay outside the gene matches. CDR3 size: 14 residues. The CDR3 region is CASSDYRGWETQYF. The CDR3 region has the DNA TGTGCCAGCAGCGATTACAGGGGGTGGGAGACCCAGTACTTC.

This chain uses TRBV5-4 with TRBJ2-5; 11 bases are a match to TRBD2. Germline CDR1 SGHNT, CDR2 YYREEE (reference sequence). J lost 0 bases, V lost 0 bases, and 1 base had no gene match. The CDR3 consists of 16 residues. The CDR3: CASSLGLAGNQETQYF. As DNA, the CDR3 is TGTGCCAGCAGCTTGGGACTAGCGGGAAACCAAGAGACCCAGTACTTC.

This clone was recorded only once. The chain has TRBV28 and TRBJ2-7; D may be TRBD2 (6 bases). V gave up 2 bases and J gave up 0 bases, with 14 bases separating them. The CDR3 contains 16 residues. CDR1 is MDHEN, CDR2 SYDVKM, per germline. The CDR3 nucleotides read TGTGCCAGCAGTTTAGGCGGGATCCCTTCCTCCTACGAGCAGTACTTC. Translated: CASSLGGIPSSYEQYF.

The CDR3 here is CSVGAGGNYGYTF. As DNA, the CDR3 is TGCAGCGTTGGGGCAGGGGGTAACTATGGCTACACCTTC. The chain employs TRBV29-1 and TRBJ1-2; 7 nucleotides match TRBD1. After removal of 4 bases from V and 1 base from J, the junction contained 3 bases not matched to a gene. This CDR3 is built from 13 residues. Per the germline V gene, CDR1 is SQVTM and CDR2 is ANQGSEA.

Turning to this clone: Mismatch with germline at one junction end may stem from a read error. The gene calls are TRBV2 and TRBJ2-1, with TRBD2 matching 9 bases. In germline, CDR1 is SNHLY, CDR2 FYNNEI. The CDR3 runs 15 residues. The CDR3 coding sequence is TGTGCCAGCAGCCCAAGCGGGAGGCCTTACAATGGGCAGTTCTTC. Translation: CASSPSGRPYNGQFF.

CDR3 region: CASSQTGTSGTQETQYF. The CDR3 DNA is TGTGCCAGCAGCCAAACCGGGACTAGCGGGACCCAAGAGACCCAGTACTTC. The chain couples TRBV4-2 to TRBJ2-5, with 13 bases lining up with TRBD2. Germline CDR1 and CDR2: LGHNA and YNFKEQ. The CDR3 is 17 residues long. Trimming cost V 2 bases and J 1 base; bases outside gene matches: 4.

This clone was found once. The chain carries TRBV9 and TRBJ1-4; unclear D gene. V was shortened by 4 bases and J by 6 bases, with 16 bases between the two germline ends. CDR3 length: 15 amino acids. Germline V CDR1 and CDR2: SGDLS, YYNGEE. Written as DNA, the CDR3 is TGTGCCAGCAGCCCGGGTCGGGGATCTGATGAAAAACTGTTTTTT. Protein sequence: CASSPGRGSDEKLFF.

The J gene is TRBJ1-1, the V gene TRBV15; no clear D. CDR1 is LNHNV and CDR2 is YYDKDF in the germline V gene (reference sequence). CDR3 size: 14 residues. The ends were cut back, 1 base at V and 7 bases at J, with 13 bases in the middle. CDR3 residues: CATSRGRGGFEAFF. The DNA for the CDR3 is TGTGCCACCAGCAGAGGTCGAGGCGGTTTTGAAGCTTTCTTT.

The CDR3 loop is CASSLAGVQETQYF. CDR3 coding DNA: TGCGCCAGCAGCTTGGCCGGGGTGCAAGAGACCCAGTACTTC. This chain links TRBV5-1 with TRBJ2-5, with D maybe TRBD2 (5 bases). Trimming took off 0 bases at V and 2 bases at J, with 8 bases between the two ends. CDR1 SGHRS and CDR2 YFSETQ come from the germline V gene. This CDR3 region has 14 residues.

This clone was seen only a few times. This chain joins TRBV6-4 and TRBJ2-3; D might be TRBD2 (6 bases). CDR3 size: 14 residues. Trimming cost V 8 bases and J 3 bases, with 15 bases left between them. Germline assignment: CDR1 MRHNA and CDR2 SNTAGT. CDR3 sequence: CASSTSPETDTQYF. The CDR3 region has the DNA TGTGCCAGCTCGACTAGTCCGGAAACAGATACGCAGTATTTT.

This clone showed up just a few times. This rearrangement joins TRBV7-2 to TRBJ2-7; TRBD1 matches 8 bases. This CDR3 is 14 amino acids long. After removal of 8 bases from V and 3 bases from J, the junction contained 9 bases not matched to a gene. The germline CDR1 and CDR2 sequences are SGHTA and FQGNSA. The CDR3 sequence is CASLKGTGGYEQYF. DNA for the CDR3: TGTGCCAGCCTCAAGGGAACAGGGGGCTACGAGCAGTACTTC.

The CDR3 sequence: CASSPPSRGNTEAFF. DNA of the CDR3: TGTGCCAGCTCACCACCGAGCAGGGGGAACACTGAAGCTTTCTTT. V usage is TRBV18 and J usage is TRBJ1-1; TRBD1 is a possible D gene (6 bases). V was clipped by 0 bases and J by 1 base, with 9 bases between them. Germline V gene sequence: CDR1 KGHSH, CDR2 LQKENI. The CDR3 has 15 amino acids.

The sample holds one count of this clone. The rearrangement uses TRBV9 and TRBJ1-4; TRBD1 aligns across 9 bases. CDR3 length: 16 residues. Germline V gene lookup returns CDR1 SGDLS and CDR2 YYNGEE. Losses at the gene ends were 1 base for V and 6 bases for J; bases not matched to a gene: 7. CDR3 DNA sequence: TGTGCCAGCAGCGTACCTCTGACAGGGGGGGATGAAAAACTGTTTTTT. Amino acid sequence: CASSVPLTGGDEKLFF.

The genes are TRBV11-2 and TRBJ1-5, with D perhaps TRBD1 (5 bases). V gave up 1 base and J gave up 4 bases, with 11 bases separating them. The CDR3 spans 15 residues. The germline V gene encodes CDR1 SGHAT and CDR2 FQNNGV. The CDR3 DNA follows: TGTGCCAGCAGCTTAGGGGCCAGGGAAAATCAGCCCCAGCATTTT. Protein sequence: CASSLGARENQPQHF.

This clone was counted a few times. This chain connects TRBV28 to TRBJ2-5; a possible D gene is TRBD1 (5 bases). Trimming left V 5 bases short and J 5 bases short, with 18 bases between. The germline V gene encodes CDR1 MDHEN and CDR2 SYDVKM. The CDR3 totals 15 residues. CDR3 DNA: TGTGCCAGCAGTCCGCAACAGGTTCTCAAGGAGACCCAGTACTTC. Amino acids: CASSPQQVLKETQYF.

V usage is TRBV5-4 and J usage is TRBJ1-4; unclear D gene. The CDR3 runs to 13 residues. Per the germline V gene, CDR1 is SGHNT and CDR2 is YYREEE (reference sequence). V lost 1 base to trimming and J lost 8 bases, with 9 bases between them. This chain's CDR3 is CASSLPGKEKLFF. DNA for the CDR3: TGTGCCAGCAGCTTGCCGGGGAAGGAAAAACTGTTTTTT. Full variable domain (rest looked up from reference TRBV5-4 and TRBJ1-4): ETGVTQSPTHLIKTRGQQVTLRCSSQSGHNTVSWYQQALGQGPQFIFQYYREEENGRGNFPPRFSGLQFPNYSSELNVNALELDDSALYLCASSLPGKEKLFFGSGTQLSVL.